The 32 T cell receptor beta chains reported below all come from one sample, sequenced in a study of CD8 T cells in Susac syndrome. An amount of RNA that ranged from roughly 0.5 to 1 ug was reverse transcribed with random hexamers. TCRdb re-analysed the immunoSEQ multiplex PCR reads in MiXCR, keeping a single row per CDR3 protein. In the table there are some 75,000 distinct CDR3 sequences, 80% to 95% of which are singletons. The sequencing sample was made of CD8+ T cells from PBMCs. These receptor sequences come from a human donor with Susac syndrome.

This clonotype has a single count. The chain employs TRBV5-6 and TRBJ1-2; D gene uncertain. There are 15 residues in the CDR3. V lost 1 base and J lost 4, with 14 bases in between. CDR1 SGHDT and CDR2 YYEEEE come from the germline V gene. CDR3 coding DNA: TGTGCCAGCAGCTTGCCCCTTGCCGAACCCTATGGCTACACCTTC. This encodes CASSLPLAEPYGYTF. The whole variable domain, filled in from reference TRBV5-6 and TRBJ1-2, reads DAGVTQSPTHLIKTRGQQVTLRCSPKSGHDTVSWYQQALGQGPQFIFQYYEEEERQRGNFPDRFSGHQFPNYSSELNVNALLLGDSALYLCASSLPLAEPYGYTFGSGTRLTVV.

The chain has TRBV20-1 and TRBJ1-5; D gene unclear. This CDR3 spans 13 amino acids. The germline V gene encodes CDR1 DFQATT and CDR2 SNEGSKA (reference sequence). Trimming removed 3 bases at V and 3 bases at J, with 9 bases between. CDR3 DNA sequence: TGCAGTGCTAGTGCGGGTACCAATCAGCCCCAGCATTTT. Translation gives CSASAGTNQPQHF.

The chain uses TRBV7-2 and TRBJ1-3; D unresolved. V shed 4 bases and J shed 0 bases, with 16 bases lying between them. The CDR3 length is 17 residues. CDR1 SGHTA and CDR2 FQGNSA come from the germline V gene. The CDR3 sequence is CASSSTYPVSSGNTIYF. The CDR3 nucleotides are TGTGCCAGCAGCTCTACCTATCCGGTGAGCTCTGGAAACACCATATATTTT. Supplemented by reference TRBV7-2 and TRBJ1-3, the full variable domain reads GAGVSQSPSNKVTEKGKDVELRCDPISGHTALYWYRQSLGQGLEFLIYFQGNSAPDKSGLPSDRFSAERTGGSVSTLTIQRTQQEDSAVYLCASSSTYPVSSGNTIYFGEGSWLTVV.

J is TRBJ2-7 and V is TRBV14, with no clear D. Germline loops: CDR1 SGHDN, CDR2 FVKESK. V was trimmed by 3 bases and J by 4 bases, leaving 7 bases between them. CDR3 size: 12 residues. This CDR3 reads CASSQATYEQYF. The CDR3 bases are TGTGCCAGCAGCCAGGCGACTTACGAGCAGTACTTC. Full variable domain (remainder filled in from reference TRBV14 and TRBJ2-7): EAGVTQFPSHSVIEKGQTVTLRCDPISGHDNLYWYRRVMGKEIKFLLHFVKESKQDESGMPNNRFLAERTGGTYSTLKVQPAELEDSGVYFCASSQATYEQYFGPGTRLTVT.

This chain joins TRBV6-5 and TRBJ2-7; 9 bases are shared with TRBD2. The germline V gene has CDR1 MNHEY and CDR2 SVGAGI. The CDR3 covers 16 residues. V lost 1 base, J lost 3 bases, and 7 bases stayed unmatched. CDR3 amino acids: CASSYFGSGSGYEQYF. The CDR3 DNA follows: TGTGCCAGCAGTTACTTCGGTAGCGGGAGCGGCTACGAGCAGTACTTC.

The gene calls are TRBV9 and TRBJ2-1; 9 bases are a match to TRBD2. Germline values: CDR1 SGDLS, CDR2 YYNGEE. The CDR3 covers 15 residues. Trimming at V came to 4 bases and at J to 4 bases, leaving 6 bases not matched to a gene. For the CDR3, the DNA is TGTGCCAGCAGCCCAGCGGGGGGACTGTACAATGAGCAGTTCTTC. Translation gives CASSPAGGLYNEQFF.

The chain carries TRBV29-1 and TRBJ1-1, with D unresolved. Germline CDR1 SQVTM, CDR2 ANQGSEA. V lost 6 bases to trimming and J lost 1 base, with 12 bases between them. The CDR3 contains 13 residues. CDR3 protein: CSVSTAENTEAFF. In nucleotides, the CDR3 is TGCAGCGTCTCTACAGCGGAGAACACTGAAGCTTTCTTT.

The chain joins TRBV14 to TRBJ1-3; D remains unclear. Trimming removed 4 bases from V and 2 bases from J, with 12 bases in between. The CDR3 spans 15 residues. Germline loops: CDR1 SGHDN, CDR2 FVKESK. The CDR3 DNA is TGTGCCAGCAGCCCAAACCGGGGTCCTGGAAACACCATATATTTT. This sequence encodes CASSPNRGPGNTIYF.

The chain recombines TRBV2 with TRBJ2-1; D is unresolved. Trimming stripped 9 bases from V and 6 bases from J, with 18 bases between. CDR1 and CDR2 (germline): SNHLY, FYNNEI. The CDR3 runs to 14 residues. The CDR3 nucleotides read TGTGCCAGTTTACCTTCGGGCCGGCTCAATGAGCAGTTCTTC. Its translation: CASLPSGRLNEQFF. Filled out from reference TRBV2 and TRBJ2-1, the complete variable domain reads EPEVTQTPSHQVTQMGQEVILRCVPISNHLYFYWYRQILGQKVEFLVSFYNNEISEKSEIFDDQFSVERPDGSNFTLKIRSTKLEDSAMYFCASLPSGRLNEQFFGPGTRLTVL.

This clonotype occurred a few times. The chain links TRBV18 to TRBJ2-5, with 8 bases lining up with TRBD2. This CDR3 is built from 13 residues. V shed 3 bases and J 3 bases; nucleotides not matched to a gene: 0. CDR1 and CDR2 (germline): KGHSH, LQKENI. Here the CDR3 DNA reads TGTGCCAGCTCACCTAGCGGGAAAGAGACCCAGTACTTC. Protein product: CASSPSGKETQYF.

The chain is built from TRBV20-1 and TRBJ1-1, with D possibly matching TRBD1 (5 bases). The CDR3 has 13 residues. Per germline, CDR1 DFQATT and CDR2 SNEGSKA (reference sequence). Trimming left V 6 bases short and J 1 base short, with 12 bases between. CDR3 region: CSAGAFPNTEAFF. CDR3 nucleotides: TGCAGTGCCGGGGCATTTCCGAACACTGAAGCTTTCTTT.

The chain is built from TRBV5-1 and TRBJ1-5, with D unresolved. From germline, CDR1 is SGHRS and CDR2 YFSETQ. The CDR3 has 15 amino acids. Trimming left V 0 bases short and J 1 base short, with 8 bases between. The CDR3 spells CASSLEGGSNQPQHF. The CDR3 DNA sequence: TGCGCCAGCAGCTTGGAGGGAGGGAGCAATCAGCCCCAGCATTTT.

The CDR3 DNA reads TGTGCCAGCACGGACGCTAATTCACCCCTCCACTTT. Amino acid sequence: CASTDANSPLHF. V and J are TRBV6-6 and TRBJ1-6; D not certain. V dropped 7 bases and J dropped 6 bases, with 7 bases sitting between them. Germline V gene sequence: CDR1 MNHNY, CDR2 SVGAGI (reference sequence). The CDR3 loop spans 12 amino acids.

This sequence joins TRBV20-1 and TRBJ1-1, with D possibly being TRBD1 (5 bases). Deletions cut 3 bases from V and 6 bases from J, with 14 bases between. This CDR3 comprises 13 residues. From germline, CDR1 is DFQATT and CDR2 SNEGSKA (reference sequence). The CDR3 sequence is CSASVREVAEAFF. The CDR3 DNA sequence: TGCAGTGCTAGTGTCAGGGAGGTAGCTGAAGCTTTCTTT.

The chain recombines TRBV27 with TRBJ2-1; TRBD1 matches 7 bases. The CDR3 is made up of 14 amino acids. Germline V gene lookup returns CDR1 MNHEY and CDR2 SMNVEV (reference sequence). V gave up 9 bases and J gave up 4 bases; unmatched junction bases: 9. The CDR3 loop reads CASRKGTDYNEQFF. In nucleotides, the CDR3 is TGTGCCAGTCGTAAAGGGACAGATTACAATGAGCAGTTCTTC.

This clonotype is a singleton in its sample. The chain joins TRBV11-2 to TRBJ2-3; D not certain. The CDR3 length is 14 residues. Trimming removed 0 bases at V and 6 bases at J, with 10 bases between. Germline V gene sequence: CDR1 SGHAT, CDR2 FQNNGV. CDR3 nucleotide sequence: TGTGCCAGCAGCTTAGATTTTCAGTTGGATACGCAGTATTTT. Translating gives CASSLDFQLDTQYF.

This rearrangement joins TRBV14 to TRBJ2-1; D is undetermined. V was trimmed by 0 bases and J by 4 bases, leaving 4 bases between them. Per the germline V gene, CDR1 is SGHDN and CDR2 is FVKESK. This CDR3 is built from 13 residues. CDR3 sequence reads: CASSQEQYNEQFF. CDR3 DNA sequence: TGTGCCAGCAGCCAAGAGCAGTACAATGAGCAGTTCTTC.

The genes are TRBV9 and TRBJ1-1; D gene unclear. This CDR3 has 15 residues. The ends were cut back, 4 bases at V and 2 bases at J, with 15 bases in the middle. Germline-derived CDR1 and CDR2 are SGDLS and YYNGEE. CDR3 region: CASSPFGSKNTEAFF. DNA for the CDR3: TGTGCCAGCAGCCCTTTTGGCAGCAAAAACACTGAAGCTTTCTTT.

The chain carries TRBV7-2 and TRBJ2-1; D perhaps matches TRBD2 (5 bases). Trimming took 1 base from V and 8 from J, leaving 15 bases between them. The germline V gene encodes CDR1 SGHTA and CDR2 FQGNSA. The CDR3 loop spans 15 amino acids. The CDR3 DNA sequence: TGTGCCAGCAGCTTAGGACTACTCGGTATGGATGAGCAGTTCTTC. As protein: CASSLGLLGMDEQFF.

The chain recombines TRBV10-3 with TRBJ2-3; the match to TRBD2 covers 8 bases. V lost 7 bases to trimming and J lost 0 bases; unmatched junction nucleotides: 3. This CDR3 has 14 amino acids. The germline V gene encodes CDR1 ENHRY and CDR2 SYGVKD. In DNA, the CDR3 is TGTGCCATCAAACTAGCGGAAAGCACAGATACGCAGTATTTT. Translation: CAIKLAESTDTQYF.

The CDR3 sequence is CSVALAPEVGQFF. For the CDR3, the DNA is TGCAGCGTTGCGCTAGCCCCTGAGGTTGGGCAGTTCTTC. The chain links TRBV29-1 to TRBJ2-1; D might be TRBD2 (5 bases). The CDR3 runs to 13 residues. Germline CDR1 SQVTM, CDR2 ANQGSEA. Trimming removed 4 bases from V and 12 bases from J, with 19 bases in between.

This chain joins TRBV5-1 and TRBJ2-5; perhaps D is TRBD1 or TRBD2 (6 bases each). The germline CDR1 and CDR2 sequences are SGHRS and YFSETQ. The CDR3 consists of 15 residues. Trimming took off 4 bases at V and 5 bases at J, with 18 bases between the two ends. CDR3 amino acids: CASSPLGGWRETQYF. The CDR3 DNA sequence: TGCGCCAGCAGCCCCCTCGGGGGCTGGAGGGAGACCCAGTACTTC.

The chain recombines TRBV20-1 with TRBJ2-2; D is perhaps TRBD1 or TRBD2 (5 bases each). There are 14 residues in the CDR3. The germline V gene encodes CDR1 DFQATT and CDR2 SNEGSKA (reference sequence). Between the trimmed V and J ends, which lost 5 bases and 2 bases, there was a span of 12 bases. This chain's CDR3 is CSAFRDGNTGELFF. The CDR3 coding sequence is TGCAGTGCTTTCCGGGACGGTAACACCGGGGAGCTGTTTTTT.

This chain connects TRBV20-1 to TRBJ2-7, with a possible D match to TRBD2 (6 bases). The V end lost 6 bases, the J end lost 2 bases, and 14 bases lay between the germline ends. Looked up from germline, CDR1 is DFQATT and CDR2 is SNEGSKA (reference sequence). The CDR3 contains 13 residues. In DNA, the CDR3 is TGCAGTGCCGCAGCGGGCCCCACCTACGAGCAGTACTTC. It encodes CSAAAGPTYEQYF.

The chain joins TRBV7-6 to TRBJ2-1, with TRBD1 as a possible D gene (5 bases). This CDR3 spans 16 amino acids. Per germline, CDR1 SGHVS and CDR2 FNYEAQ. The V and J ends lost 5 bases and 1 base respectively, with 15 bases between them. The CDR3 loop is CASSEIGAVSYNEQFF. In DNA, the CDR3 is TGTGCCAGCAGCGAAATTGGGGCGGTTTCCTACAATGAGCAGTTCTTC.

V gene TRBV7-9 combines with J gene TRBJ2-7, with 8 bases identical to TRBD2. V lost 3 bases, J lost 3 bases, and 7 bases stayed unmatched. CDR1 is SEHNR and CDR2 is FQNEAQ in the germline V gene (reference sequence). The CDR3 extends over 15 amino acids. DNA for the CDR3: TGTGCCAGCAGCTTCCCTACCGGGGGGGTCTACGAGCAGTACTTC. Translating gives CASSFPTGGVYEQYF. Combining the CDR3 with reference TRBV7-9 and TRBJ2-7 gives the whole variable domain DTGVSQNPRHKITKRGQNVTFRCDPISEHNRLYWYRQTLGQGPEFLTYFQNEAQLEKSRLLSDRFSAERPKGSFSTLEIQRTEQGDSAMYLCASSFPTGGVYEQYFGPGTRLTVT.

The rearrangement links TRBV19 to TRBJ2-7, with D uncertain. V was clipped by 2 bases and J by 2 bases, with 10 bases between them. This CDR3 has 14 residues. Germline CDR1 reads LNHDA; CDR2 reads SQIVND (reference sequence). CDR3 sequence (DNA): TGTGCCAGTAGTATATCCCCCTATACCTACGAGCAGTACTTC. It encodes CASSISPYTYEQYF.

The chain links TRBV30 to TRBJ1-1; the D is unclear. V was pared by 6 bases and J by 5 bases, with 22 bases between. Germline CDR1 reads GTSNPN; CDR2 reads SVGIG (reference sequence). This CDR3 has 15 residues. The CDR3 DNA follows: TGTGCCTGTGTCCCTCCCGGGCGGGCGAGGACTGAAGCTTTCTTT. Amino acids: CACVPPGRARTEAFF.

This rearrangement joins TRBV3-1 to TRBJ2-1, with 9 bases lining up with TRBD2. The CDR3 spans 14 residues. The germline CDR1 and CDR2 sequences are LGHDT and YNNKEL (reference sequence). Trimming at V came to 4 bases and at J to 5 bases, leaving 3 bases not matched to a gene. The CDR3 DNA reads TGTGCCAGCAGCCGGCCTAGCGGGGACAATGAGCAGTTCTTC. Protein: CASSRPSGDNEQFF.

V gene TRBV11-2 combines with J gene TRBJ2-5; D unresolved. The CDR3 consists of 13 residues. V was shortened by 2 bases and J by 3 bases, with 7 bases between the two germline ends. The germline V gene encodes CDR1 SGHAT and CDR2 FQNNGV. The CDR3 is CASSLRVEETQYF. The DNA for the CDR3 is TGTGCCAGCAGCTTACGGGTCGAAGAGACCCAGTACTTC.

This chain links TRBV19 with TRBJ1-1, with 7 nucleotides matching TRBD1. V trimming: 8 bases; J trimming: 4 bases; junction bases outside the gene matches: 7. CDR1 is LNHDA and CDR2 is SQIVND in the germline V gene (reference sequence). The CDR3 runs to 13 residues. The chain's CDR3 is CASVGGSGTEAFF. CDR3 in DNA: TGTGCCAGTGTAGGGGGCTCTGGCACTGAAGCTTTCTTT. The entire variable domain, with the rest obtained from reference TRBV19 and TRBJ1-1, is as follows: DGGITQSPKYLFRKEGQNVTLSCEQNLNHDAMYWYRQDPGQGLRLIYYSQIVNDFQKGDIAEGYSVSREKKESFPLTVTSAQKNPTAFYLCASVGGSGTEAFFGQGTRLTVV.

This chain uses TRBV7-8 with TRBJ2-3; TRBD2 aligns across 12 bases. V gave up 3 bases and J gave up 0 bases; unmatched junction bases: 10. Germline V gives CDR1 SGHVS, CDR2 FQNEAQ. The CDR3 length is 19 residues. The CDR3 nucleotides read TGTGCCAGCAGCTTGGGACTAGCGGGCTATATTCCTAGCACAGATACGCAGTATTTT. It translates to CASSLGLAGYIPSTDTQYF.